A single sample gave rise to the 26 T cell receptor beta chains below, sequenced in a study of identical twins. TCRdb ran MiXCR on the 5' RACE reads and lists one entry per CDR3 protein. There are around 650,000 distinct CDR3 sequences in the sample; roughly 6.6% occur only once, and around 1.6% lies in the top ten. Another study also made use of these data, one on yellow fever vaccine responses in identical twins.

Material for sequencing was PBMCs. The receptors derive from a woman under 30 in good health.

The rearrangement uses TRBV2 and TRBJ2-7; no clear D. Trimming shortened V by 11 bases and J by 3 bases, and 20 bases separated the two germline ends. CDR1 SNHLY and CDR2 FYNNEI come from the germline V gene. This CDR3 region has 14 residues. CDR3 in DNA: TGTGCCGGACGTCCAGAAGCCGCCAACTACGAGCAGTACTTC. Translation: CAGRPEAANYEQYF.

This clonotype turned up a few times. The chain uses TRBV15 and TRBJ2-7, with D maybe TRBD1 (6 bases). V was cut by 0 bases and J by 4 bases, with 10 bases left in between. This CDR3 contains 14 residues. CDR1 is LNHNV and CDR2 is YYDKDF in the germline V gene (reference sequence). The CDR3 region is CATSREGAGYEQYV. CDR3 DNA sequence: TGTGCCACCAGCAGAGAGGGGGCCGGGTACGAGCAGTACGTC.

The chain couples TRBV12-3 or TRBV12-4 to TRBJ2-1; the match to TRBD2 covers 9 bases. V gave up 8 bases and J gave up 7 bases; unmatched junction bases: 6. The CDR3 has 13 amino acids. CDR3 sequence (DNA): TGTGCCAGCCTAGCGGGATCTTCAAATGAGCAGTTCTTC. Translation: CASLAGSSNEQFF.

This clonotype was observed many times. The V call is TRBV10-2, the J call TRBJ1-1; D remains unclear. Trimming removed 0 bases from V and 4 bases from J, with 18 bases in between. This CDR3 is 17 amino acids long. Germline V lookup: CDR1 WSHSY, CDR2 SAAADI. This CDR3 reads CASSESRFLGWSTEAFF. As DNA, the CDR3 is TGCGCCAGCAGTGAGTCGAGGTTTCTAGGGTGGTCCACTGAAGCTTTCTTT.

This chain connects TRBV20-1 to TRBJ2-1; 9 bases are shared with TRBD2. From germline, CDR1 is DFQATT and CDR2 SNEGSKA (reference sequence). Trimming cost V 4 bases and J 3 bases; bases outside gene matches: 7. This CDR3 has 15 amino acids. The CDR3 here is CSAMPGTSIYNEQFF. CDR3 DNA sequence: TGCAGTGCTATGCCCGGGACTAGCATCTACAATGAGCAGTTCTTC.

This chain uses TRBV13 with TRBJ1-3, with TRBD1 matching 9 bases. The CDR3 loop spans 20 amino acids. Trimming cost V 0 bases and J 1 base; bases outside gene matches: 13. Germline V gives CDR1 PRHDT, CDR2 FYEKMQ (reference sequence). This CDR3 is CASSLGPGQGTFGSGNTIYF. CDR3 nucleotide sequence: TGTGCCAGCAGCTTAGGACCGGGACAGGGAACTTTTGGATCTGGAAACACCATATATTTT.

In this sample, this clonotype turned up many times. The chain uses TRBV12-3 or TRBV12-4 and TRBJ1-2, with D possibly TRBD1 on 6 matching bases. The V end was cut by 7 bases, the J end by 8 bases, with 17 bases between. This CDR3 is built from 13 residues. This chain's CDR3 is CASTLTGVGGYTF. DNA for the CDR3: TGTGCCAGCACCCTGACAGGCGTCGGGGGCTACACCTTC.

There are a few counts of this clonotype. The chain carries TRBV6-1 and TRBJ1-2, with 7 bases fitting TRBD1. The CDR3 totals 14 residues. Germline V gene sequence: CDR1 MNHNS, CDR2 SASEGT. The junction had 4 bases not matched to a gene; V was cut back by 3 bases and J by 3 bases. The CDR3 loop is CASSDETGDYGYTF. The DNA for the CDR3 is TGTGCCAGCAGTGATGAAACAGGGGACTATGGCTACACCTTC.

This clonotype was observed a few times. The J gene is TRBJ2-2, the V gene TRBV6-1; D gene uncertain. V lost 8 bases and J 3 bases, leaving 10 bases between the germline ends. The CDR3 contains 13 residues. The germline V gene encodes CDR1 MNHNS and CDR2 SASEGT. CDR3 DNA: TGTGCCAGCGAATCATCGGACACCGGGGAGCTGTTTTTT. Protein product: CASESSDTGELFF.

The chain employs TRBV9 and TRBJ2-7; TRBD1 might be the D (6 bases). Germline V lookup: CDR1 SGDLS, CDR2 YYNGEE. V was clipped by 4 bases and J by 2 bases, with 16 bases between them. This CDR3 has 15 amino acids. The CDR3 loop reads CASSPSGTFTYEQYF. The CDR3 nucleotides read TGTGCCAGCAGCCCTTCCGGGACATTTACCTACGAGCAGTACTTC.

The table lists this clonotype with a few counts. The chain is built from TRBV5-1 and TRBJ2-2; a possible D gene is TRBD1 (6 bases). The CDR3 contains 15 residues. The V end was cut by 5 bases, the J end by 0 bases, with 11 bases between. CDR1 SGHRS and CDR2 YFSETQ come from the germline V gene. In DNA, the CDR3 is TGCGCCAGCAGTATTGGGACAACGAACACCGGGGAGCTGTTTTTT. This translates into CASSIGTTNTGELFF.

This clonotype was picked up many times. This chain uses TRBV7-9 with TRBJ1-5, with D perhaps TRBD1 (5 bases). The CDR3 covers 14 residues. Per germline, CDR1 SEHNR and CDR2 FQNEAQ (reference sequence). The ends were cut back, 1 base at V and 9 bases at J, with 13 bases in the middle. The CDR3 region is CASSLGQGHPPQHF. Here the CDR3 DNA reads TGTGCCAGCAGCTTAGGGCAGGGCCACCCGCCCCAGCATTTT.

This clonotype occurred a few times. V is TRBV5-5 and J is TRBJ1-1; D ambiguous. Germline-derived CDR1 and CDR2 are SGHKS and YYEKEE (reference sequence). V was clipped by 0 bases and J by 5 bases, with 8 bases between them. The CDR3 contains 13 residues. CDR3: CASSLGVRTEAFF. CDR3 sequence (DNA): TGTGCCAGCAGCTTGGGCGTTCGAACTGAAGCTTTCTTT.

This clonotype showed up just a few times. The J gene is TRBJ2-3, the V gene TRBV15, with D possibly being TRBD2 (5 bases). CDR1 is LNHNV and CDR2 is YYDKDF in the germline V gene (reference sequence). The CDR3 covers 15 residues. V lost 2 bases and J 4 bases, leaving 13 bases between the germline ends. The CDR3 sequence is CATSRKLAAADTQYF. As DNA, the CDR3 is TGTGCCACCAGCAGAAAGTTAGCAGCGGCAGATACGCAGTATTTT.

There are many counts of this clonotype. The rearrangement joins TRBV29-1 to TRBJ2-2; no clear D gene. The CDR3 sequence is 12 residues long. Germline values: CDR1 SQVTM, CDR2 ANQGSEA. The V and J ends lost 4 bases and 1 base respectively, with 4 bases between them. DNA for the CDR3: TGCAGCGTTGGGCGGAACACCGGGGAGCTGTTTTTT. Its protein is CSVGRNTGELFF.

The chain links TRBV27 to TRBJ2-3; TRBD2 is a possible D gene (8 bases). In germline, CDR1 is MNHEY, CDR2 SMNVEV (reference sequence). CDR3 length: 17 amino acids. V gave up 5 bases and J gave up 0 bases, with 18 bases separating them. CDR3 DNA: TGTGCCAGCAGTCCCCGGGACAGACTAGCGAGCACAGATACGCAGTATTTT. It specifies CASSPRDRLASTDTQYF.

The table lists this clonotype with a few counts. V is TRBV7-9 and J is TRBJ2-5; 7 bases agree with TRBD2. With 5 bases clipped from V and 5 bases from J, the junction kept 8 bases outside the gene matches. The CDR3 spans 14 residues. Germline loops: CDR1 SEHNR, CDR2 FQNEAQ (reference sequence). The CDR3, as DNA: TGTGCCAGCAGCACAGTGACTAGCCAGGAGACCCAGTACTTC. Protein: CASSTVTSQETQYF.

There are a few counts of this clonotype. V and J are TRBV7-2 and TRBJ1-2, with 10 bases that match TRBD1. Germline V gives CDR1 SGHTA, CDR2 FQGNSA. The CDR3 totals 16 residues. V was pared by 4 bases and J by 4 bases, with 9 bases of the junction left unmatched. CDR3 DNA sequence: TGTGCCAGCAGCTCCCCCGGGACAGGGGCTTTCTATGGCTACACCTTC. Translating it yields CASSSPGTGAFYGYTF. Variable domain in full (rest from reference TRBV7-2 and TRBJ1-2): GAGVSQSPSNKVTEKGKDVELRCDPISGHTALYWYRQSLGQGLEFLIYFQGNSAPDKSGLPSDRFSAERTGGSVSTLTIQRTQQEDSAVYLCASSSPGTGAFYGYTFGSGTRLTVV.

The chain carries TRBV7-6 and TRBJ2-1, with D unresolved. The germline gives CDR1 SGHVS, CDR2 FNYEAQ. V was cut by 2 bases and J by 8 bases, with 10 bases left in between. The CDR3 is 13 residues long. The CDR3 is CASSLYVEDEQFF. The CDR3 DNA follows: TGTGCCAGCAGCTTATATGTCGAGGATGAGCAGTTCTTC.

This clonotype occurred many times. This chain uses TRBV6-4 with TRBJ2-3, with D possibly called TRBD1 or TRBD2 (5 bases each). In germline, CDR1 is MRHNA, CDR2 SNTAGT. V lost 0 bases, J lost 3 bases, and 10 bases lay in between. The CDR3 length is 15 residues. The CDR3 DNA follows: TGTGCCAGCAGTGACTCGGGGGTCCCAACAGATACGCAGTATTTT. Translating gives CASSDSGVPTDTQYF.

The CDR3 nucleotides read TGCAGCGACACACAGGGAAGGGACTATGGCTACACCTTC. It yields the protein CSDTQGRDYGYTF. The V gene is TRBV29-1, the J gene TRBJ1-2, with D possibly TRBD1 on 6 matching bases. With 7 bases removed from V and 3 bases from J, the gap between germline ends came to 15 bases. The CDR3 has 13 residues. Germline values: CDR1 SQVTM, CDR2 ANQGSEA.

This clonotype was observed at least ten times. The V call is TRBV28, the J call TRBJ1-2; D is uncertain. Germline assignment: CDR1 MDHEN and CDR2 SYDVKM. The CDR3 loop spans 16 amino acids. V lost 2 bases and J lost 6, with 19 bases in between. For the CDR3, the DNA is TGTGCCAGCAGTTTACTGTTCGGCACCACCGGCGATGGCTACACCTTC. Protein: CASSLLFGTTGDGYTF.

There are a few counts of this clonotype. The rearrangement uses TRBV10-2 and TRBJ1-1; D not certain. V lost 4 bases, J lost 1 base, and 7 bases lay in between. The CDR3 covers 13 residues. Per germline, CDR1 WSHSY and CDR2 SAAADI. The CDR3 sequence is CASSGQENTEAFF. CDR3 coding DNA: TGCGCCAGCAGTGGTCAGGAGAACACTGAAGCTTTCTTT.

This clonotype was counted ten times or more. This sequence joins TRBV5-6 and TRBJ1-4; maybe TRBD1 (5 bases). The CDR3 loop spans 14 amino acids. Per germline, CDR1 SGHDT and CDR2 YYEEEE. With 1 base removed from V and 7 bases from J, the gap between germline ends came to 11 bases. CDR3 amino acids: CASSLRQGTEKLFF. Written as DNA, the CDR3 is TGTGCCAGCAGCTTGAGGCAGGGTACTGAAAAACTGTTTTTT.

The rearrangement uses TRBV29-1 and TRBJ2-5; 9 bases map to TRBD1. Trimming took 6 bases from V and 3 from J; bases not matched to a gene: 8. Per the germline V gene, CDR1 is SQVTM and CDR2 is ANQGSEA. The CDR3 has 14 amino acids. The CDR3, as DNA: TGCAGCGTCCACGGGACAGGGATTAAAGAGACCCAGTACTTC. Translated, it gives CSVHGTGIKETQYF.

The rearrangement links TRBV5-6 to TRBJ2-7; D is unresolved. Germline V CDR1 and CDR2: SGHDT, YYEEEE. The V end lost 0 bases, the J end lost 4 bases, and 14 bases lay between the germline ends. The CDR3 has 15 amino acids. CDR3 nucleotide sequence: TGTGCCAGCAGCTTGGCCAAAGGCGTTGGGTACGAGCAGTACTTC. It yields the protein CASSLAKGVGYEQYF.